This is a list of T cell receptor beta chains from one sample in a study of blood T cells in healthy people across ages. TCRdb re-derived calls from the 5' RACE reads in MiXCR, one entry per CDR3 protein. The sample includes 450,000 to 700,000 distinct CDR3 sequences, 27% of them seen just once. The sample was blood. Receptors were obtained from a woman in her sixties or seventies in good health. The CDR3 runs from the conserved cysteine through the conserved F or W. The D gene is left open where the match is weak. Size tells how often a clone was seen (once, few, many) or the class of an expanded clone, and some rows leave it out.

D gene,V gene,clone size,J gene,CDR3 protein,CDR3 DNA
-,TRBV25-1,few,TRBJ1-2,CASTDNYGYTF,TGTGCCAGCACGGATAACTATGGCTACACCTTC
TRBD2,TRBV12-3/TRBV12-4,many,TRBJ2-5,CASSSAGGETQYF,TGTGCCAGCAGTTCTGCGGGGGGAGAGACCCAGTACTTC
-,TRBV28,few,TRBJ1-1,CASRTGGLTNTEAFF,TGTGCCAGCAGGACTGGGGGCCTGACGAACACTGAAGCTTTCTTT
TRBD1,TRBV28,-,TRBJ2-5,CASRDRVGGETQYF,TGTGCCAGCAGGGACAGGGTAGGGGGAGAGACCCAGTACTTC
-,TRBV5-1,few,TRBJ1-1,CASSLGLGEAFF,TGCGCCAGCAGCTTGGGCCTCGGTGAAGCTTTCTTT
-,TRBV6-2/TRBV6-3,-,TRBJ2-7,CASSRLGVFPYF,TGTGCCAGCAGTCGCCTGGGGGTCTTTCCGTACTTC
-,TRBV15,few,TRBJ2-5,CATGREQGTQYF,TGTGCCACCGGCAGAGAGCAAGGGACCCAGTACTTC
-,TRBV4-2,many,TRBJ2-5,CASSQDWGGETQYF,TGTGCCAGCAGCCAAGACTGGGGTGGGGAGACCCAGTACTTC
-,TRBV29-1,-,TRBJ2-7,CSVVSSQERYF,TGCAGCGTTGTGTCTAGTCAGGAGCGGTACTTC
-,TRBV5-1,few,TRBJ1-1,CASSLGPPTGGTAFF,TGCGCCAGCAGCTTGGGGCCACCTACAGGAGGAACGGCTTTCTTT
-,TRBV9,few,TRBJ1-4,CASSVRPTNEKLFF,TGTGCCAGCAGCGTGAGGCCAACTAATGAAAAACTGTTTTTT
-,TRBV10-3,-,TRBJ1-6,CAISDLQSYSYNSPLHF,TGTGCCATCAGTGACCTTCAATCTTACTCCTATAATTCACCCCTCCACTTT
-,TRBV4-3,-,TRBJ2-7,CASSQDRNYEQYF,TGCGCCAGCAGCCAAGATCGTAATTACGAGCAGTACTTC
-,TRBV3-1,-,TRBJ1-2,CASSQDEVNGYTF,TGTGCCAGCAGCCAAGATGAGGTGAATGGCTACACCTTC
-,TRBV20-1,few,TRBJ2-7,CSARGTGVFYEQYF,TGCAGTGCTAGAGGGACGGGGGTTTTTTACGAGCAGTACTTC
-,TRBV4-2,-,TRBJ1-1,CASSQAANTEAFF,TGTGCCAGCAGCCAGGCAGCGAACACTGAAGCTTTCTTT
-,TRBV4-3,many,TRBJ2-1,CASSQDGAPYNEQFF,TGCGCCAGCAGCCAAGACGGAGCGCCATACAATGAGCAGTTCTTC
TRBD2,TRBV3-1,-,TRBJ2-5,CASSQDVGRAKTQYF,TGTGCCAGCAGCCAAGATGTAGGGAGGGCAAAGACCCAGTACTTC
TRBD2,TRBV9,few,TRBJ2-1,CASSVGGGAYNEQFF,TGTGCCAGCAGCGTAGGCGGGGGGGCCTACAATGAGCAGTTCTTC
-,TRBV30,-,TRBJ2-1,CASTFMVRGVANEQFF,TGTGCCTCAACGTTCATGGTTCGGGGCGTGGCAAATGAGCAGTTCTTC
-,TRBV7-6,few,TRBJ2-5,CASSLARRGGQETQYF,TGTGCCAGCAGCTTAGCGCGGAGGGGGGGACAAGAGACCCAGTACTTC
TRBD2,TRBV7-2,few,TRBJ2-1,CASGSRLAGRFYEQFF,TGTGCCAGCGGCTCGCGACTAGCGGGGAGATTTTATGAGCAGTTCTTC
TRBD2,TRBV6-2/TRBV6-3,-,TRBJ2-3,CASSYTSSGGSTDTQYF,TGTGCCAGCAGTTACACCTCTAGCGGGGGGAGCACAGATACGCAGTATTTT
TRBD2,TRBV20-1,few,TRBJ2-3,CSAEGIFLTSGDTDTQYF,TGCAGTGCTGAGGGGATTTTTTTAACTAGCGGGGATACAGATACGCAGTATTTT
-,TRBV11-2,few,TRBJ2-2,CASSLGQRNTGELFF,TGTGCCAGCAGCTTAGGTCAGCGAAACACCGGGGAGCTGTTTTTT
-,TRBV20-1,many,TRBJ2-2,CSALARNTGELFF,TGCAGTGCGCTAGCGAGGAACACCGGGGAGCTGTTTTTT
-,TRBV29-1,-,TRBJ1-2,CSVGPLVYGYTF,TGCAGCGTTGGACCTCTCGTCTATGGCTACACCTTC
-,TRBV27,-,TRBJ1-2,CASSLGLATNYGYTF,TGTGCCAGCAGTTTGGGGTTGGCCACTAACTATGGCTACACCTTC
-,TRBV7-7,-,TRBJ2-3,CASSLRSGPTDTQYF,TGTGCCAGCAGCTTAAGATCGGGGCCCACAGATACGCAGTATTTT
TRBD1,TRBV2,once,TRBJ1-1,CASSGRTGTGTEAFF,TGTGCCAGCAGCGGTCGGACCGGGACAGGGACTGAAGCTTTCTTT
-,TRBV7-9,-,TRBJ2-1,CASSLDISSEQFF,TGTGCCAGCAGCTTAGACATCAGCAGTGAGCAGTTCTTC
TRBD1,TRBV7-9,few,TRBJ2-7,CASSGRDRGPGEQYF,TGTGCCAGCAGCGGTCGGGACAGGGGGCCTGGCGAGCAGTACTTC
-,TRBV7-2,-,TRBJ1-2,CASSLGLGQLGYTF,TGTGCCAGCAGCTTAGGCCTAGGACAGCTTGGCTACACCTTC
-,TRBV7-2,-,TRBJ2-7,CASSLGFGSVGAYEQYF,TGTGCCAGCAGCTTAGGCTTTGGGAGCGTTGGAGCCTACGAGCAGTACTTC
-,TRBV6-2/TRBV6-3,few,TRBJ1-5,CASGLGGRVQHF,TGTGCCAGCGGGCTAGGAGGGCGCGTCCAGCATTTT
-,TRBV6-1,few,TRBJ1-4,CASSRRQGSTNEKLFF,TGTGCCAGCAGTCGACGACAAGGTTCAACTAATGAAAAACTGTTTTTT
-,TRBV4-3,-,TRBJ2-5,CASSQEGVKSQYF,TGCGCCAGCAGCCAAGAGGGAGTAAAGAGTCAGTACTTC
-,TRBV12-3/TRBV12-4,-,TRBJ2-5,CASTGRLAGETQYF,TGTGCCAGCACGGGGCGGCTAGCAGGGGAGACCCAGTACTTC
-,TRBV4-1,many,TRBJ1-2,CASSQEVRGNNYGYTF,TGCGCCAGCAGCCAAGAGGTCAGGGGAAATAACTATGGCTACACCTTC
-,TRBV10-3,-,TRBJ1-4,CAISALRIF,TGTGCCATCAGTGCCTTGAGGATTTTT
TRBD1,TRBV6-2/TRBV6-3,-,TRBJ1-1,CASSAQGARVEAFF,TGTGCCAGCAGCGCACAGGGGGCGCGAGTTGAAGCTTTCTTT
-,TRBV7-3,few,TRBJ2-5,CASSRGQLGQETQYF,TGTGCCAGCAGTCGCGGGCAGTTGGGGCAAGAGACCCAGTACTTC
-,TRBV11-3,-,TRBJ2-4,CASSLDGWGNIQYF,TGTGCCAGCAGCTTAGATGGCTGGGGAAACATTCAGTACTTC
TRBD1,TRBV2,-,TRBJ2-1,CASSDSGTGAYNEQFF,TGTGCCAGCAGTGACTCCGGGACAGGGGCCTACAATGAGCAGTTCTTC
-,TRBV5-1,many,TRBJ2-1,CASSLGQSYNEQFF,TGCGCCAGCAGCTTGGGACAGTCCTACAATGAGCAGTTCTTC
TRBD2,TRBV5-1,-,TRBJ2-3,CASGLAGGPRDTQYF,TGCGCCAGCGGACTAGCGGGGGGGCCTCGAGATACGCAGTATTTT
TRBD1,TRBV18,few,TRBJ1-2,CASSQGTDMYGYTF,TGTGCCAGCTCCCAAGGGACAGACATGTATGGCTACACCTTC
-,TRBV20-1,-,TRBJ1-2,CSARRGDPGYGYTF,TGCAGTGCTAGACGAGGGGACCCCGGTTATGGCTACACCTTC
-,TRBV5-1,-,TRBJ1-1,CASSAGQYTEAFF,TGCGCCAGCAGCGCCGGACAGTACACTGAAGCTTTCTTT
-,TRBV21-1,few,TRBJ2-3,CASSNKWVQDTDTQYF,TGTGCCAGCAGCAATAAGTGGGTCCAAGACACAGATACGCAGTATTTT
TRBD2,TRBV15,few,TRBJ2-2,CATSSRTSRTGELFF,TGTGCCACCAGCAGTCGGACTAGCAGGACCGGGGAGCTGTTTTTT